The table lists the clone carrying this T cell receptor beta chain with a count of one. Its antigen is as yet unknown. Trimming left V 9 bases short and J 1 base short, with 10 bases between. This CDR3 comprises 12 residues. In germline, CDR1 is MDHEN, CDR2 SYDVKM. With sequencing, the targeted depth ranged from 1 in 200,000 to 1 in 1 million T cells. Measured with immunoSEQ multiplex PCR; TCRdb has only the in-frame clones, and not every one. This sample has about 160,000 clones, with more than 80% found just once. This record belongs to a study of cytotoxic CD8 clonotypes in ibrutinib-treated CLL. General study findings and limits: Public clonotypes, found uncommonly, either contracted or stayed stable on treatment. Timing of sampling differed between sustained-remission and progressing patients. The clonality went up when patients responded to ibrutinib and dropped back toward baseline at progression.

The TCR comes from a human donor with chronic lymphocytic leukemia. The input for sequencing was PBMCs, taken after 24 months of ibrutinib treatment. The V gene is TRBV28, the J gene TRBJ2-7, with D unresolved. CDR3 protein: CARAGPSYEQYF. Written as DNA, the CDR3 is TGTGCCAGAGCCGGGCCTTCCTACGAGCAGTACTTC.